Below, one T cell receptor (beta chain) is given with its context. The target of this receptor is not known. It has no much larger one-base neighbor in the sample; base qualities were not kept. PBMCs were separated by density centrifugation and stained for CD3, CD4 and CD8, after which CD4+ and CD8+ T cells were sorted on a FACSAria. Scalp biopsies and blood samples were provided by unaffected controls. CDR3 length: 13 amino acids, cysteine to phenylalanine. Of the read, only the CDR3 DNA is kept; its 39 bases are in frame from base 1. The germline V gene supplies CDR1 SGHVS and CDR2 FNYEAQ. Unmatched junction bases come to 3, with V trimmed by 4 bases and J by 4 bases. The library was produced with the immunoSEQ multiplex PCR assay. To provide template for TCR sequencing, every sample had RNA extracted and reverse transcribed into cDNA. First-strand cDNA was synthesized using SuperScript III with a 2:1 mix of oligo-dT and random hexamers. A synthetic immune receptor repertoire was used to gauge amplification bias, and whatever bias remained was removed computationally. In the authors' own workflow: Raw reads were preprocessed to remove errors, and CDR3 was defined by IMGT conventions from the conserved cysteine to phenylalanine. Clonality was computed as 1 minus the Shannon entropy, with the entropy normalized by log2 of the number of productive unique TCRs. Whether each scalp clone was CD4 or CD8 was inferred by checking scalp TCRbeta sequences against the CD4 and CD8 repertoires from sorted blood. TCRdb retrieved this table from immuneACCESS and kept in-frame rearrangements only. Not all clones are present; in checked studies, unresolved V genes account for under half, and no reason is known for the remainder. Clonal size and the V and J genes are those of that table, whereas D and trimming came from the DNA. This sample lists about 120,000 clones; 55% to 65% were detected once. The ten largest clones add up to 2.5% to 3% of the sample.

The data are from a study of CD8+ T cells in alopecia areata (dated by TCRdb to the late 2010s). Study-level background: The study used high-throughput TCRbeta sequencing to examine T cell clonal expansion in alopecia areata, in both the C3H/HeJ mouse model and human patients. On the human side, TCRbeta sequencing was run on scalp tissue and on sorted CD4+ and CD8+ peripheral blood T cells from healthy controls and from alopecia areata patients with either patchy or totalis/universalis disease. Amplification of TCRbeta CDR3 regions was done by immunoSEQ multiplex PCR using 35 Vbeta forward primers and 13 Jbeta reverse primers. Clonality in the scalp was compared among normal scalp (n=4), patchy alopecia areata scalp (n=8), and alopecia totalis/universalis scalp (n=8). RNA came from the PAXgene miRNA kit for fixed scalp, the miRNeasy kit for PBMCs, and the RNeasy kit for mouse skin.

Results the study describes overall, beyond this receptor: Compared with normal scalp, lesional scalp had higher clonality and more expanded CD8+ clones, particularly in alopecia totalis/universalis, a pattern that suggests antigenic drive. Unlike mouse skin, where gammadelta T cells dominate, normal human skin contains resident alphabeta T cells that get sequenced too, which complicates analysis of the scalp TCR repertoire. TCR sequences shared between patients were less clear than in mice, possibly partly because of HLA diversity in the patient population.

This receptor was taken from a human donor in good health. The sequencing input was CD4+ T cells sorted from blood. This chain is built from TRBV7-6 and TRBJ2-5, and 7 junctional nucleotides match TRBD1. The CDR3 region has the sequence CASSSQGIETQYF. The nucleotide sequence is TGTGCCAGCAGCTCACAGGGGATAGAGACCCAGTACTTC.